This T cell receptor beta chain was identified in a study of T cell responses to AZD1222 COVID-19 vaccine. Study-level results: Two doses of AZD1222 preceded a rise in Spike-specific TCR breadth and depth. Females made up more of the donors, who were largely white British, and clonal diversity may have come out too low. At 160-218 and 743-854, vaccine-associated CD4 TCRs were dominant, and they spanned spike.

On this clone: Its antigen is currently unknown.

Generated by immunoSEQ multiplex PCR, the TCRdb table keeps only in-frame clones and is missing some. The table includes roughly 69,000 clones, about 80% detected once. V was cut by 0 bases and J by 2 bases, with 8 bases left in between. The germline gives CDR1 SGDLS, CDR2 YYNGEE. The CDR3 contains 14 residues. This TCR derives from an adult who received the AZD1222 COVID-19 vaccine. This chain connects TRBV9 to TRBJ1-1, with a tentative D call TRBD1 (5 bases). This specimen consisted of peripheral blood, obtained 28 days after the second AZD1222 dose. The CDR3 protein is CASSVEWTNTEAFF. DNA for the CDR3: TGTGCCAGCAGCGTAGAGTGGACAAACACTGAAGCTTTCTTT.